This T cell receptor beta chain derives from a study of blood T cell repertoires in COVID-19. Study context: Acute and convalescent COVID-19 samples came from the United States, Italy and Spain. T cells, B-cell-depleted T cells, or PBMCs provided the cDNA or gDNA that served as material.

The method was immunoSEQ multiplex PCR; TCRdb's version includes in-frame clones alone and lacks a portion of them. The sample shows roughly 120,000 clones, around 84% of them seen only once. V lost 11 bases, J lost 0 bases, and 17 bases lay in between. From germline, CDR1 is ENHRY and CDR2 SYGVKD. CDR3 length: 15 amino acids. The chain has TRBV10-3 and TRBJ1-5; D is possibly TRBD1 (5 bases). The sequencing sample was made of peripheral blood. This clonotype was sampled from a human donor in a cohort sampled during active COVID-19. CDR3 bases: TGTGCCTCACAGGAGGGGCAGTATAGCAATCAGCCCCAGCATTTT. Its translation is CASQEGQYSNQPQHF.